What follows are 27 T cell receptor beta chains derived from one specimen sequenced in a study of persistence of HIV-infected CD4 T cells. The immunoSEQ assay was version 4, run in survey mode. Using immunoSEQ multiplex PCR, the repertoire was profiled, and TCRdb retains in-frame clones only, with some absent. The top ten hold about 0.94% of the sample, which has 40,000 to 45,000 clones, around 90% seen once. This nonspecific control used anti-CD3/anti-CD28 bead stimulation of CD4+ T cells. Responding CD4+ T cells were sorted by upregulation of both CD40 ligand and CD69. Their cognate antigens are unknown. This specimen was CD4+ T cells sorted from PBMCs after 18-hour stimulation, taken from a patient who received antiretroviral therapy. Receptors were obtained from an adult man with HIV who was CMV-seropositive.

The V call is TRBV10-1, the J call TRBJ2-3; unclear D gene. CDR3 length equals 13 residues. V lost 2 bases and J lost 4, with 7 bases in between. The germline V gene encodes CDR1 WNHNN and CDR2 SYGVQD (reference sequence). The CDR3 here is CASSERPPDTQYF. Written as DNA, the CDR3 is TGCGCCAGCAGTGAGAGACCCCCAGATACGCAGTATTTT.

The CDR3 region is CASSEGSTGELFF. The CDR3 bases are TGTGCCAGCAGTGAAGGGAGCACCGGGGAGCTGTTTTTT. J is TRBJ2-2 and V is TRBV6-1, with D unresolved. CDR3 length: 13 amino acids. V lost 1 base and J 4 bases, leaving 4 bases between the germline ends. Germline V lookup: CDR1 MNHNS, CDR2 SASEGT.

V usage is TRBV2 and J usage is TRBJ1-1, with a possible D match to TRBD1 (5 bases). Germline CDR1 reads SNHLY; CDR2 reads FYNNEI. Trimming stripped 6 bases from V and 1 base from J, with 9 bases between. The CDR3 contains 13 residues. The CDR3 coding sequence is TGTGCCAGCAGGGGTGACAGGAACACTGAAGCTTTCTTT. Translation gives CASRGDRNTEAFF.

In regard to this clone: At one end, the junction sequence differs from germline, possibly due to a read error. The chain uses TRBV15 and TRBJ2-2; weak D call: TRBD2 (7 bases). This CDR3 contains 16 residues. The germline V gene has CDR1 LNHNV and CDR2 YYDKDF (reference sequence). The CDR3 spells CATSRDQKYSGEGSVF. The CDR3 bases are TGTGCCACCAGCAGAGATCAAAAATATTCAGGGGAGGGGTCCGTTTTT.

This chain connects TRBV6-1 to TRBJ2-2; the D gene is possibly TRBD2 (5 bases). V lost 2 bases and J 8 bases, leaving 6 bases between the germline ends. CDR1 and CDR2 (germline): MNHNS, SASEGT. The CDR3 is 12 residues long. CDR3 amino acids: CASSERRGELFF. The CDR3 DNA reads as TGTGCCAGCAGTGAACGGAGGGGGGAGCTGTTTTTT.

The gene calls are TRBV6-4 and TRBJ1-4; D gene unclear. CDR3 length equals 13 residues. V lost 5 bases, J lost 8 bases, and 12 bases lay in between. From germline, CDR1 is MRHNA and CDR2 SNTAGT. CDR3 DNA sequence: TGTGCCAGCAGTCCCGTTTTGGGCGAAAAACTGTTTTTT. Amino acid sequence: CASSPVLGEKLFF.

This clone was counted once. This chain joins TRBV7-2 and TRBJ1-1; D is unclear. The germline V and J ends were trimmed by 0 bases and 1 base, with 12 bases remaining between them. The CDR3 covers 16 residues. Germline CDR1 is SGHTA and CDR2 is FQGNSA. The DNA of the CDR3 is TGTGCCAGCAGCTTAGCAGGAAAGACACCGAACACTGAAGCTTTCTTT. This gives the protein CASSLAGKTPNTEAFF.

CDR3 DNA: TGTGCCAGCAGCGCCTCGGGGGGACAGGGGTTCTACGAGCAGTACTTC. This translates into CASSASGGQGFYEQYF. The chain recombines TRBV28 with TRBJ2-7; 10 nucleotides align to TRBD1. CDR1 is MDHEN, CDR2 SYDVKM, per germline. This CDR3 comprises 16 residues. The J segment lost 3 bases and the V segment lost 6 bases, leaving 11 bases of the junction unmatched.

V usage is TRBV12-3 or TRBV12-4 and J usage is TRBJ1-5, with D possibly matching TRBD1 (5 bases). The CDR3 has 13 amino acids. Trimming pared 6 bases from V and 5 bases from J, leaving 11 bases between. As DNA, the CDR3 is TGTGCCAGCAGCGGGACCGAGGATCAGCCCCAGCATTTT. Its translation is CASSGTEDQPQHF.

The chain couples TRBV10-3 to TRBJ2-1; tentatively, D is TRBD2 (6 bases). The V gene's germline CDR1 is ENHRY and CDR2 SYGVKD. The CDR3 has 13 amino acids. V was shortened by 10 bases and J by 2 bases, with 12 bases between the two germline ends. The DNA for the CDR3 is TGTGCCACCTGGACTACCACCTACAATGAGCAGTTCTTC. Amino acid sequence: CATWTTTYNEQFF.

The rearrangement links TRBV7-2 to TRBJ2-7, with D maybe TRBD2 (5 bases). Trimming left V 0 bases short and J 6 bases short, with 15 bases between. Germline loops: CDR1 SGHTA, CDR2 FQGNSA. The CDR3 is 15 residues long. Here the CDR3 DNA reads TGTGCCAGCAGCTTAGCAGGACTGGGCCTCTCCGAGCAGTACTTC. Protein: CASSLAGLGLSEQYF.

The rearrangement joins TRBV3-1 (or the pseudogene TRBV3-2) to TRBJ1-1, with D tentatively TRBD1 (6 bases). Per the germline V gene, CDR1 is LGHDT and CDR2 is YNNKEL (reference sequence). V was trimmed by 4 bases and J by 4 bases, leaving 19 bases between them. CDR3 length: 16 residues. In DNA, the CDR3 is TGTGCCAGCAGCCGACGCGGGGGGGGCGTTGGCACTGAAGCTTTCTTT. Protein: CASSRRGGGVGTEAFF.

V usage is TRBV7-9 and J usage is TRBJ1-2; no firm D call. This CDR3 has 12 residues. Germline V gene data show CDR1 as SEHNR and CDR2 as FQNEAQ (reference sequence). CDR3 in amino acids: CVMAGSNYGYTF. CDR3 nucleotides: TGTGTAATGGCAGGTTCAAACTATGGCTACACCTTC. Together with reference TRBV7-9 and TRBJ1-2, the CDR3 gives the full variable domain: DTGVSQNPRHKITKRGQNVTFRCDPISEHNRLYWYRQTLGQGPEFLTYFQNEAQLEKSRLLSDRFSAERPKGSFSTLEIQRTEQGDSAMYLCVMAGSNYGYTFGSGTRLTVV.

The V call is TRBV12-3 or TRBV12-4, the J call TRBJ2-1; 7 bases agree with TRBD2. With 2 bases clipped from V and 15 bases from J, the junction kept 10 bases outside the gene matches. The CDR3 sequence is 13 residues long. CDR3 residues: CASSLQVREVLFF. In DNA, the CDR3 is TGTGCCAGCAGTTTACAGGTCCGGGAGGTTCTGTTCTTC.

The chain joins TRBV7-2 to TRBJ1-2; 10 positions agree with TRBD1. The CDR3 is made up of 13 amino acids. Trimming at V came to 5 bases and at J to 6 bases, leaving 3 bases not matched to a gene. Germline loops: CDR1 SGHTA, CDR2 FQGNSA. The CDR3 protein is CASSRQGANGYTF. The CDR3 DNA reads as TGTGCCAGCAGCCGACAGGGGGCAAATGGCTACACCTTC.

The rearrangement links TRBV6-5 to TRBJ2-4; D may correspond to TRBD1 or TRBD2 (5 bases each). The CDR3 is 16 amino acids. The germline V gene encodes CDR1 MNHEY and CDR2 SVGAGI. The ends were cut back, 0 bases at V and 8 bases at J, with 17 bases in the middle. CDR3 sequence (DNA): TGTGCCAGCAGTTACTCCTGGGGTGGTTTGGGGGACATTCAGTACTTC. It encodes CASSYSWGGLGDIQYF.

In DNA, the CDR3 is TGTGCCAGCAGCCAAGATGGGGGGGGTACTGAAGCTTTCTTT. It encodes CASSQDGGGTEAFF. The gene calls are TRBV3-1 (or the pseudogene TRBV3-2) and TRBJ1-1, with D maybe TRBD1 (5 bases). Germline V gene sequence: CDR1 LGHDT, CDR2 YNNKEL (reference sequence). Trimming shortened V by 0 bases and J by 5 bases, and 10 bases separated the two germline ends. This CDR3 is 14 amino acids long.

This clone was detected only once. The chain carries TRBV5-1 and TRBJ2-1, with D tentatively TRBD2 (6 bases). V was clipped by 2 bases and J by 5 bases, with 11 bases between them. Germline-derived CDR1 and CDR2 are SGHRS and YFSETQ. The CDR3 has 14 residues. The CDR3 coding sequence is TGCGCCAGCAGCTTAGGGACTGCGAACAATGAGCAGTTCTTC. It is translated as CASSLGTANNEQFF.

The chain is built from TRBV4-2 and TRBJ1-1; the match to TRBD1 covers 9 bases. Germline CDR1 is LGHNA and CDR2 is YNFKEQ. J lost 7 bases, V lost 4 bases, and 4 bases had no gene match. The CDR3 has 13 amino acids. The CDR3 here is CASSLPGQGEAFF. In nucleotides, the CDR3 is TGTGCCAGCAGCCTACCGGGACAGGGTGAAGCTTTCTTT.

V gene TRBV3-1 (or the pseudogene TRBV3-2) combines with J gene TRBJ2-3, with a possible D match to TRBD1 (5 bases). CDR3 length equals 15 residues. CDR1 and CDR2 (germline): LGHDT, YNNKEL (reference sequence). The ends were cut back, 1 base at V and 0 bases at J, with 8 bases in the middle. This CDR3 is CASSQGQPSTDTQYF. CDR3 sequence (DNA): TGTGCCAGCAGCCAAGGACAGCCTAGCACAGATACGCAGTATTTT.

V is TRBV18 and J is TRBJ2-6; D is unresolved. Germline lookup yields CDR1 KGHSH and CDR2 LQKENI. The length of the CDR3 is 16 residues. V was trimmed by 5 bases and J by 1 base, leaving 12 bases between them. The CDR3: CASSSPSRSGANVLTF. CDR3 DNA sequence: TGTGCCAGCTCATCTCCCTCGCGGTCTGGGGCCAACGTCCTGACTTTC.

The rearrangement links TRBV3-1 (or the pseudogene TRBV3-2) to TRBJ1-2; TRBD1 is a possible D gene (5 bases). Trimming left V 4 bases short and J 7 bases short, with 13 bases between. Germline V gene sequence: CDR1 LGHDT, CDR2 YNNKEL (reference sequence). This CDR3 contains 13 residues. The CDR3 region is CASSLGGTLGYTF. CDR3 nucleotide sequence: TGTGCCAGCAGCCTCGGGGGGACGCTTGGCTACACCTTC.

The gene calls are TRBV6-5 and TRBJ1-3; no clear D gene. Germline CDR1 reads MNHEY; CDR2 reads SVGAGI. With 6 bases removed from V and 5 bases from J, the gap between germline ends came to 14 bases. The length of the CDR3 is 14 residues. CDR3 amino acids: CASRGEGIRNTIYF. In DNA, the CDR3 is TGTGCCAGCAGGGGAGAAGGTATAAGAAACACCATATATTTT.

The V gene is TRBV4-1, the J gene TRBJ2-7, with D perhaps matching TRBD1 or TRBD2 (5 bases each). The CDR3 spans 14 residues. Germline V CDR1 and CDR2: MGHRA, YSYEKL. V gave up 4 bases and J gave up 5 bases, with 15 bases separating them. The CDR3 sequence is CASSPPGLRDEQYF. DNA for the CDR3: TGCGCCAGCAGCCCCCCGGGGCTTCGGGACGAGCAGTACTTC.

This chain joins TRBV9 and TRBJ1-2, with TRBD1 as a possible D gene (6 bases). V gave up 4 bases and J gave up 4 bases, with 17 bases separating them. This CDR3 is built from 15 residues. Germline V gene sequence: CDR1 SGDLS, CDR2 YYNGEE. CDR3 protein: CASSPGGQRVYGYTF. The CDR3 bases are TGTGCCAGCAGCCCAGGAGGACAGAGGGTCTATGGCTACACCTTC. Looking up the rest from reference TRBV9 and TRBJ1-2 gives the full variable domain: DSGVTQTPKHLITATGQRVTLRCSPRSGDLSVYWYQQSLDQGLQFLIQYYNGEERAKGNILERFSAQQFPDLHSELNLSSLELGDSALYFCASSPGGQRVYGYTFGSGTRLTVV.

The genes are TRBV2 and TRBJ1-5, with TRBD1 matching 8 bases. The junction had 10 bases not matched to a gene; V was cut back by 10 bases and J by 5 bases. The V gene's germline CDR1 is SNHLY and CDR2 FYNNEI. The CDR3 spans 14 residues. This chain's CDR3 is CATRREQGDQPQHF. In DNA, the CDR3 is TGTGCCACCAGGAGGGAACAGGGGGATCAGCCCCAGCATTTT.

The chain joins TRBV27 to TRBJ1-1, with D maybe TRBD1 (5 bases). The V end lost 4 bases, the J end lost 1 base, and 7 bases lay between the germline ends. The CDR3 covers 13 residues. Germline lookup yields CDR1 MNHEY and CDR2 SMNVEV (reference sequence). CDR3 in DNA: TGTGCCAGCAGTTGGGGACCGAACACTGAAGCTTTCTTT. This codes for CASSWGPNTEAFF.